The 7 T cell receptor beta chains given below trace back to one sample, sequenced in a study of T cells in localized non-small cell lung cancer. The data were produced by immunoSEQ multiplex PCR, yet TCRdb's version contains in-frame clones alone and is incomplete. The table includes 1,500 to 2,000 clones, roughly two fifths detected once. Sequencing used lung tumor tissue, obtained before any cancer treatment. The receptors were gathered from a woman aged 40-70 years with stage I lung adenocarcinoma.

The rearrangement joins TRBV30 to TRBJ1-5; 7 nucleotides align to TRBD1. Germline lookup yields CDR1 GTSNPN and CDR2 SVGIG (reference sequence). The CDR3 length is 20 residues. After removal of 4 bases from V and 2 bases from J, the junction contained 23 bases not matched to a gene. The CDR3 coding sequence is TGTGCCTGGAATAACAGGGGTTTCCAACCTGGGGGGAATGGCAATCAGCCCCAGCATTTT. Translating it yields CAWNNRGFQPGGNGNQPQHF.

The rearrangement joins TRBV6-8 to TRBJ1-4; a weak D match, TRBD1 (6 bases). Germline assignment: CDR1 MNHGY and CDR2 SAAAGT. The length of the CDR3 is 16 residues. The V end was cut by 5 bases, the J end by 0 bases, with 13 bases between. This chain's CDR3 is CASSDPGQTTNEKLFF. Here the CDR3 DNA reads TGTGCCAGCAGTGACCCAGGACAGACAACTAATGAAAAACTGTTTTTT.

This clone is classed as medium-sized. CDR3 protein: CASSSDQGTYEQYF. In DNA, the CDR3 is TGTGCCAGCAGTTCTGACCAGGGTACCTACGAGCAGTACTTC. V usage is TRBV6-8 and J usage is TRBJ2-7, with D possibly TRBD1 on 5 matching bases. Germline loops: CDR1 MNHGY, CDR2 SAAAGT. This CDR3 comprises 14 residues. V was shortened by 4 bases and J by 2 bases, with 12 bases between the two germline ends.

This chain connects TRBV14 to TRBJ1-2; no reliable D call. Germline CDR1 SGHDN, CDR2 FVKESK. V lost 1 base, J lost 4 bases, and 7 bases lay in between. The CDR3 runs 13 residues. CDR3 DNA sequence: TGTGCCAGCAGCCAAGGGAGCGGCTATGGCTACACCTTC. The encoded protein is CASSQGSGYGYTF.

V usage is TRBV12-5 and J usage is TRBJ2-7, with TRBD2 matching over 12 bases. The CDR3 has 14 amino acids. V shed 6 bases, J shed 3 bases, and the junction held 3 bases outside the gene matches. The germline V gene encodes CDR1 LGHNT and CDR2 FRNRAP. The DNA for the CDR3 is TGTGCTAGTGGGGGGGGACTAGCGGGCTACGAGCAGTACTTC. It encodes CASGGGLAGYEQYF.

V and J are TRBV11-3 and TRBJ1-6; D perhaps matches TRBD1 (5 bases). Trimming shortened V by 3 bases and J by 3 bases, and 12 bases separated the two germline ends. The V gene's germline CDR1 is SGHNT and CDR2 YENEEA. This CDR3 is built from 16 residues. The CDR3 bases are TGTGCCAGCAGCTTGGGGGGAGCTATCTATAATTCACCCCTCCACTTT. Residues: CASSLGGAIYNSPLHF.

Only a few counts were recorded for this clone. The rearrangement joins TRBV10-3 to TRBJ2-7; D may be TRBD1 (6 bases). The CDR3 sequence is 14 residues long. Germline CDR1 ENHRY, CDR2 SYGVKD. Trimming took off 2 bases at V and 4 bases at J, with 12 bases between the two ends. The CDR3 nucleotides are TGTGCCATCAGTGAGGAGGACAGAGGGTACGAGCAGTACTTC. Translating gives CAISEEDRGYEQYF.